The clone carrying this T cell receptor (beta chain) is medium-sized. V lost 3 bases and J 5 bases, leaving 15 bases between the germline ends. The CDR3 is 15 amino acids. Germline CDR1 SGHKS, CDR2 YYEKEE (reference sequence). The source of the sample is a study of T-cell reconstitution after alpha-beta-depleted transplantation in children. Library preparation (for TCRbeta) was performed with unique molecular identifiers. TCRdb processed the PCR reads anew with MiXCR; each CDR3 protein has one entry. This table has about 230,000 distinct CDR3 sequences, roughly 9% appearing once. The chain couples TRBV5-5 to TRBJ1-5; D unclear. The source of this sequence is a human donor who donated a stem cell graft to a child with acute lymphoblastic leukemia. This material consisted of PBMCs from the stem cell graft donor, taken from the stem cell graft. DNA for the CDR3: TGTGCCAGCAGCTCGTACACGACGCGGGATCAGCCCCAGCATTTT. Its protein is CASSSYTTRDQPQHF.